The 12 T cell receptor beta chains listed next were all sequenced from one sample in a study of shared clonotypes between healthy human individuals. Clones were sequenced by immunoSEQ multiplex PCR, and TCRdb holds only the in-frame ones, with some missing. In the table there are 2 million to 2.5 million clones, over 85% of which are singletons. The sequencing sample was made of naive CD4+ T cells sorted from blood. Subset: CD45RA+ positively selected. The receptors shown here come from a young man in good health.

DNA for the CDR3: TGCGCCAGCAGCCTTGGACTAGCTGTTGACGGGGAGCTGTTTTTT. Translation gives CASSLGLAVDGELFF. The rearrangement uses TRBV5-1 and TRBJ2-2; TRBD2 matches 8 bases. The trim removed 4 bases at V and 7 bases at J, leaving 9 bases unmatched. Per the germline V gene, CDR1 is SGHRS and CDR2 is YFSETQ. The CDR3 has 15 amino acids.

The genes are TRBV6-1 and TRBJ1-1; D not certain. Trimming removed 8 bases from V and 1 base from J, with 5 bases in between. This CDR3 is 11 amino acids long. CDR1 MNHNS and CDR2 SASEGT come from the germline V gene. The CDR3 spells CASSGNTEAFF. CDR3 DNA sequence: TGTGCCAGCTCGGGGAACACTGAAGCTTTCTTT.

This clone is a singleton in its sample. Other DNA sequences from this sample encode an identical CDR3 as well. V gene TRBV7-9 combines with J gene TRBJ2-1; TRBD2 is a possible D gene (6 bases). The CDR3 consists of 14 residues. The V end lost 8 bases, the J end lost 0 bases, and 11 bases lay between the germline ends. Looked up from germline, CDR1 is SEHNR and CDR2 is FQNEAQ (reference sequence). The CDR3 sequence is CASSLAVSYNEQFF. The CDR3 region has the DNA TGTGCCAGCTCTTTAGCGGTCTCCTACAATGAGCAGTTCTTC.

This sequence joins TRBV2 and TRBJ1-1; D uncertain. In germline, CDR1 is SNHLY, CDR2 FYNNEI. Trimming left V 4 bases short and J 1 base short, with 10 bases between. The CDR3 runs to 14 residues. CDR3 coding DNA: TGTGCCAGCAGTGGGGCTTTACGGAACACTGAAGCTTTCTTT. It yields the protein CASSGALRNTEAFF.

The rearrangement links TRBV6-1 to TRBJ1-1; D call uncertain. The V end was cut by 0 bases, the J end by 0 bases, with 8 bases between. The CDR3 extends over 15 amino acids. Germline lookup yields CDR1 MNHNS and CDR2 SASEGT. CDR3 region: CASSEAGQVNTEAFF. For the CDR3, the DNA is TGTGCCAGCAGTGAAGCAGGGCAGGTGAACACTGAAGCTTTCTTT.

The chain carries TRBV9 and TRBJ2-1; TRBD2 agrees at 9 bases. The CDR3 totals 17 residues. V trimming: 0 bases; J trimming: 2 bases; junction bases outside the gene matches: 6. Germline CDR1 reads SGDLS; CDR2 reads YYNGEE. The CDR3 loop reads CASSVGLAAQPYNEQFF. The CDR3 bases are TGTGCCAGCAGCGTAGGACTAGCGGCTCAGCCCTACAATGAGCAGTTCTTC.

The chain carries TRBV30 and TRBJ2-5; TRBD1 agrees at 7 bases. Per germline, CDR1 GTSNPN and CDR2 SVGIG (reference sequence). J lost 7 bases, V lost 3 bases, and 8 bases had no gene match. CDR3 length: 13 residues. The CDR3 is CAWRLGTARTQYF. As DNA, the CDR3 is TGTGCCTGGAGGCTCGGGACAGCGAGGACCCAGTACTTC. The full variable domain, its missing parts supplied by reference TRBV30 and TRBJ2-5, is SQTIHQWPATLVQPVGSPLSLECTVEGTSNPNLYWYRQAAGRGLQLLFYSVGIGQISSEVPQNLSASRPQDRQFILSSKKLLLSDSGFYLCAWRLGTARTQYFGPGTRLLVL.

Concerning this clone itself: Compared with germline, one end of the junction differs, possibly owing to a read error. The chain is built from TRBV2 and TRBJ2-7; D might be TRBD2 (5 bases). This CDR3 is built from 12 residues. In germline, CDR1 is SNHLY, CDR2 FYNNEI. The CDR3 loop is CASSVGSRGKDF. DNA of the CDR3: TGTGCCAGCAGTGTAGGGTCCCGGGGAAAGGACTTC.

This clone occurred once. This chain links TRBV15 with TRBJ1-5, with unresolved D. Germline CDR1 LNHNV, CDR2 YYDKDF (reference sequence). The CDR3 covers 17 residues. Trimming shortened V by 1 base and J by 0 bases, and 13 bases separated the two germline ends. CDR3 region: CATSRAGEVDSNQPQHF. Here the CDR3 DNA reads TGTGCCACCAGCAGAGCGGGTGAAGTGGATAGCAATCAGCCCCAGCATTTT. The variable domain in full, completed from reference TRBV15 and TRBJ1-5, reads DAMVIQNPRYQVTQFGKPVTLSCSQTLNHNVMYWYQQKSSQAPKLLFHYYDKDFNNEADTPDNFQSRRPNTSFCFLDIRSPGLGDTAMYLCATSRAGEVDSNQPQHFGDGTRLSIL.

The CDR3 sequence is CASSLAAGPNEKLFF. Written as DNA, the CDR3 is TGCGCCAGCAGCTTGGCCGCAGGTCCTAATGAAAAACTGTTTTTT. The rearrangement uses TRBV5-1 and TRBJ1-4; no reliable D call. V shed 0 bases and J shed 3 bases, with 9 bases lying between them. Germline V CDR1 and CDR2: SGHRS, YFSETQ. This CDR3 spans 15 amino acids.

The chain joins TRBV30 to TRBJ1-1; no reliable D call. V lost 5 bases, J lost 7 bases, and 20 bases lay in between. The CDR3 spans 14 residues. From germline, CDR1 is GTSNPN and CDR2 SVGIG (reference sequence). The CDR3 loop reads CAWERKTRGNEAFF. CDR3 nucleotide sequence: TGTGCCTGGGAGAGGAAGACCCGCGGTAATGAAGCTTTCTTT.

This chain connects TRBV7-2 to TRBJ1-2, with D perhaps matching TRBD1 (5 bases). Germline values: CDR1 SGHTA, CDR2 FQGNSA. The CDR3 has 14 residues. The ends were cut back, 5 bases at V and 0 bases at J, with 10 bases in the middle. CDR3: CASSTDTANYGYTF. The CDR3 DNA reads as TGTGCCAGCAGCACGGACACCGCTAACTATGGCTACACCTTC.